The sequence of this T cell receptor beta chain was determined in a study of blood T cells in healthy people across ages. Study findings and constraints: Expanded clonotype shifts may have been confounded, as the donors had an unknown CMV status.

Total RNA extracted from each sample amounted to at least 5 micrograms. A second PCR of 7 to 11 cycles used a sample-barcoded 5' primer and a J-beta primer mix. Through a template-switch adaptor with 12 random nucleotides, each cDNA molecule received a tag. TCRdb used MiXCR to reprocess the 5' RACE reads, holding one entry per CDR3 protein. Of around 870,000 distinct CDR3 sequences listed, 29% are singletons. Germline lookup yields CDR1 SQVTM and CDR2 ANQGSEA. This CDR3 spans 14 amino acids. The V gene lost 4 bases and the J gene lost 0 bases, with 10 bases spanning the gap. Many counts were recorded for this clonotype. What it binds is not known.

The genes are TRBV29-1 and TRBJ2-1; D gene unclear. The sequenced sample consisted of blood. This TCR derives from a woman older than 75 in good health. CDR3 nucleotides: TGCAGCGTTGTAGGTGGCAGCTCCTACAATGAGCAGTTCTTC. Translation gives CSVVGGSSYNEQFF.